A single TCR beta chain is shown here with its context. The CDR3 length is 14 residues. Germline CDR1 and CDR2: ENHRY and SYGVKD. The V and J ends lost 3 bases and 2 bases respectively, with 10 bases between them. In the authors' workflow: Estimation of nucleated cell counts was performed using reference gene primer amplification. Assay used: immunoSEQ multiplex PCR; TCRdb lists only in-frame clones, some missing. V, J and clone size are those of that table, while D and trimming were read from the DNA. Among 100,000 or so clones, about four fifths were seen once, and the ten largest hold roughly a tenth. The data are from a study of blood T cell repertoires in COVID-19. Study background: Sites in the United States, Italy and Spain provided acute and convalescent COVID-19 samples. PBMCs, B-cell-depleted T cells, or T cells provided the cDNA or gDNA that made up the material.

The J gene is TRBJ1-2, the V gene TRBV10-3, with D hard to call. The sample taken for sequencing was peripheral blood. The TCR sequence derives from a woman in her 70s with acute or convalescent COVID-19. The DNA for the CDR3 is TGTGCCATCAGTGACCAGGCTTTCAACTATGGCTACACCTTC. Translated: CAISDQAFNYGYTF.